This T cell receptor (beta chain) comes out of a study of CXCR3-negative and CXCR3-positive naive CD8 T cells. For this clonotype: The target antigen is unknown.

Study-level results: The study found that naive CXCR3-negative and CXCR3-positive cells shared TRBV-TRBJ usage, while memory cells differed. When CXCR3-positive naive cells were set against CXCR3-negative naive cells, the former had more hydrophobic TRB CDR3s.

Germline loops: CDR1 LGHNA, CDR2 YSLEER. This CDR3 has 15 residues. The TRB cDNA libraries were prepared by 5' RACE with UMI labels. TCRdb processed the 5' RACE reads again and assigns one entry to each CDR3 protein, with no DNA. This repertoire includes 70,000 to 95,000 distinct CDR3 sequences. The clonotype comes from a human donor in good health. Some clones in this sample may be carry-over from other donors' samples. The rearrangement links TRBV4-3 to TRBJ1-1; the TRBD1 assignment by TCRdb is unverifiable without DNA. Specimen: naive CXCR3- CD8+ T cells from blood. As to subset: CD45RO-CCR7+CD27+CD95- naive CD8+ T cells lacking CXCR3 (TNR3-). This CDR3 reads CASSQAGLMNTEAFF.